Listed below are T cell receptor beta chains from one sample, sequenced in a study of T cells in Graves' hyperthyroidism and ophthalmopathy. One entry per CDR3 protein, called by TCRdb with MiXCR from the multiplex PCR reads. Of 300,000 to 450,000 distinct CDR3 sequences in the sample, 14% were seen once. Sample: blood. These receptors were obtained from a woman under 40 with Graves' ophthalmopathy. CDR3s include the opening cysteine and the closing phenylalanine or tryptophan. D genes are given only for firm matches. Size is omitted from some rows. Given values are once, few, many or a class for expanded clones.

>TRBD1|TRBV30|TRBJ1-5|many
CAWSGTGGNQPQHF
TGTGCCTGGAGTGGGACAGGAGGGAATCAGCCCCAGCATTTT
>TRBD1|TRBV24-1|TRBJ1-1|few
CAISDRDRGGTEAFF
TGTGCCATCAGTGACAGGGACAGGGGAGGCACTGAAGCTTTCTTT
>-|TRBV2|TRBJ2-4|many
CASEERWGVAKNIQYF
TGTGCCAGCGAAGAAAGGTGGGGGGTCGCCAAAAACATTCAGTACTTC
>TRBD1|TRBV6-1|TRBJ1-2|many
CASSEAGQGAYGYTF
TGTGCCAGCAGTGAAGCGGGACAGGGGGCCTATGGCTACACCTTC
>TRBD2|TRBV5-1|TRBJ2-2|many
CASSLTLAGTGELFF
TGCGCCAGCAGCTTGACGCTAGCGGGGACCGGGGAGCTGTTTTTT
>TRBD1|TRBV2|TRBJ2-7|-
CATARRTGSYEQYF
TGTGCCACCGCGAGGAGGACAGGCTCCTACGAGCAGTACTTC
>-|TRBV5-7|TRBJ2-1|many
CASSSNDPFLYNEQFF
TGTGCCAGCAGCTCCAATGACCCTTTTCTCTACAATGAGCAGTTCTTC
>TRBD2|TRBV7-2|TRBJ2-4|many
CASRMTSGGENIQYF
TGTGCCAGCAGGATGACTAGCGGGGGGGAAAACATTCAGTACTTC
>-|TRBV5-1|TRBJ1-1|-
CASSFGTVSTEAFF
TGCGCCAGCAGCTTCGGGACGGTGAGCACTGAAGCTTTCTTT
>-|TRBV11-2|TRBJ2-3|many
CASSSNNRPITDTQYF
TGTGCCAGCAGCTCCAATAACCGACCCATCACAGATACGCAGTATTTT
>-|TRBV18|TRBJ2-4|many
CASSQIHLNIQYF
TGTGCCAGCTCACAGATACACCTAAACATTCAGTACTTC
>TRBD2|TRBV11-2|TRBJ2-7|many
CASSSGLAGDYEQYF
TGTGCCAGCAGCTCGGGACTAGCGGGAGACTACGAGCAGTACTTC
>-|TRBV29-1|TRBJ2-7|-
CSANIPGNYYEQYF
TGCAGCGCAAACATTCCCGGGAACTACTACGAGCAGTACTTC
>TRBD2|TRBV6-2/TRBV6-3|TRBJ2-1|many
CASSYPSGGAINEEQFF
TGTGCCAGCAGTTACCCTAGCGGGGGGGCCATTAACGAGGAGCAGTTCTTC
>-|TRBV28|TRBJ2-1|many
CASTSLRPGSSYNEQFF
TGTGCCAGCACCTCTCTTCGACCGGGGAGCTCCTACAATGAGCAGTTCTTC
>TRBD1|TRBV7-9|TRBJ2-2|-
CASSTGTGGDTGELFF
TGTGCCAGCAGCACAGGGACAGGGGGCGACACCGGGGAGCTGTTTTTT